A single sample is the source of the 20 T cell receptor beta chains below, sequenced in a study of blood T cell repertoires in COVID-19. Method: immunoSEQ multiplex PCR; TCRdb's copy keeps in-frame clones and lacks some. The table shows 200,000 to 250,000 clones, with about 84% occurring only once. Sequencing was done on a sample of peripheral blood. The receptors come from an elderly man with acute or convalescent COVID-19.

This clone was observed a handful of times. Here the CDR3 reads CASSLAGYGNEQFF. CDR3 in DNA: TGTGCCAGCAGCCTCGCGGGGTACGGCAATGAGCAGTTCTTC. The J gene is TRBJ2-1, the V gene TRBV7-9; possibly TRBD2 for D (6 bases). V dropped 5 bases and J dropped 6 bases, with 14 bases sitting between them. The length of the CDR3 is 14 residues. Germline V lookup: CDR1 SEHNR, CDR2 FQNEAQ (reference sequence).

This clone was detected only once. The chain combines TRBV27 with TRBJ2-5; 9 bases align to TRBD1. The V gene's germline CDR1 is MNHEY and CDR2 SMNVEV (reference sequence). With V trimmed by 6 bases and J by 5 bases, 10 bases remained unmatched. This CDR3 has 15 amino acids. The CDR3 is CASRRPGQGVETQYF. DNA for the CDR3: TGTGCCAGCAGACGACCGGGACAGGGCGTCGAGACCCAGTACTTC.

The gene calls are TRBV19 and TRBJ1-5, with 10 bases aligning to TRBD1. J lost 3 bases, V lost 3 bases, and 14 bases had no gene match. Germline-derived CDR1 and CDR2 are LNHDA and SQIVND (reference sequence). There are 19 residues in the CDR3. The DNA of the CDR3 is TGTGCCAGTAGTATGGACCCGGGGAGGACAGGGGGGATCAATCAGCCCCAGCATTTT. Its protein product is CASSMDPGRTGGINQPQHF.

The table lists this clone with a count of one. This chain joins TRBV19 and TRBJ2-6; D gene unclear. CDR1 and CDR2 from the germline V gene are LNHDA and SQIVND (reference sequence). This CDR3 region has 15 residues. V lost 1 base and J lost 2, with 6 bases in between. CDR3 nucleotide sequence: TGTGCCAGTAGTATAGGAGTACCTGGGGCCAACGTCCTGACTTTC. Protein sequence: CASSIGVPGANVLTF.

This chain connects TRBV10-3 to TRBJ2-1, with 11 bases that match TRBD2. This CDR3 comprises 13 residues. V shed 2 bases, J shed 12 bases, and the junction held 3 bases outside the gene matches. Germline V gene data show CDR1 as ENHRY and CDR2 as SYGVKD. CDR3 sequence reads: CAISEGLAGLQFF. CDR3 nucleotides: TGTGCCATCAGTGAGGGACTAGCGGGCCTGCAGTTCTTC.

This sequence joins TRBV28 and TRBJ1-5; D unclear. Trimming stripped 6 bases from V and 8 bases from J, with 23 bases between. Germline V gives CDR1 MDHEN, CDR2 SYDVKM. This CDR3 is 16 amino acids long. In nucleotides, the CDR3 is TGTGCCAGCAGCCTGACACGAAGCAGCCCATGGGAGCCCCAGCATTTT. Its translation is CASSLTRSSPWEPQHF. The whole variable domain, filled in from reference TRBV28 and TRBJ1-5, reads DVKVTQSSRYLVKRTGEKVFLECVQDMDHENMFWYRQDPGLGLRLIYFSYDVKMKEKGDIPEGYSVSREKKERFSLILESASTNQTSMYLCASSLTRSSPWEPQHFGDGTRLSIL.

This clone was seen once. This rearrangement joins TRBV5-1 to TRBJ2-1; the D gene is possibly TRBD1 (5 bases). The germline V gene encodes CDR1 SGHRS and CDR2 YFSETQ. Trimming removed 4 bases at V and 7 bases at J, with 15 bases between. The length of the CDR3 is 14 residues. CDR3 protein: CASSPAGSFNEQFF. CDR3 in DNA: TGCGCCAGCAGCCCGGCAGGGTCTTTTAATGAGCAGTTCTTC.

The gene calls are TRBV5-1 and TRBJ2-6, with D unclear. The CDR3 has 12 amino acids. Germline values: CDR1 SGHRS, CDR2 YFSETQ. V was clipped by 6 bases and J by 4 bases, with 5 bases between them. The CDR3 DNA follows: TGCGCCAGCATGTCGGGGGCCAACGTCCTGACTTTC. It encodes CASMSGANVLTF. Supplemented by reference TRBV5-1 and TRBJ2-6, the full variable domain reads KAGVTQTPRYLIKTRGQQVTLSCSPISGHRSVSWYQQTPGQGLQFLFEYFSETQRNKGNFPGRFSGRQFSNSRSEMNVSTLELGDSALYLCASMSGANVLTFGAGSRLTVL.

The chain uses TRBV27 and TRBJ1-2; perhaps TRBD1 as D (6 bases). Per germline, CDR1 MNHEY and CDR2 SMNVEV (reference sequence). CDR3 length equals 15 residues. Trimming took off 5 bases at V and 0 bases at J, with 13 bases between the two ends. For the CDR3, the DNA is TGTGCCAGCAGTCTCCAGGGGAACACTAACTATGGCTACACCTTC. This sequence encodes CASSLQGNTNYGYTF.

V is TRBV18 and J is TRBJ2-1, with 7 bases aligning to TRBD1. The V and J ends lost 4 bases and 8 bases, in that order; junction bases with no gene match: 8. Germline loops: CDR1 KGHSH, CDR2 LQKENI. The CDR3 extends over 14 amino acids. CDR3: CASSLDRVAHEQFF. As DNA, the CDR3 is TGTGCCAGCTCACTCGACAGGGTGGCTCATGAGCAGTTCTTC.

The chain links TRBV14 to TRBJ2-2, with D perhaps TRBD2 (5 bases). This CDR3 region has 16 residues. Germline assignment: CDR1 SGHDN and CDR2 FVKESK. V was pared by 3 bases and J by 3 bases, with 14 bases between. CDR3 DNA sequence: TGTGCCAGCAGCCACCTGGGAGACTTTGACACCGGGGAGCTGTTTTTT. It encodes CASSHLGDFDTGELFF. Looking up the rest from reference TRBV14 and TRBJ2-2 gives the full variable domain: EAGVTQFPSHSVIEKGQTVTLRCDPISGHDNLYWYRRVMGKEIKFLLHFVKESKQDESGMPNNRFLAERTGGTYSTLKVQPAELEDSGVYFCASSHLGDFDTGELFFGEGSRLTVL.

J is TRBJ2-7 and V is TRBV12-3 or TRBV12-4; D is undetermined. V lost 6 bases and J 3 bases, leaving 12 bases between the germline ends. The CDR3 totals 13 residues. The CDR3 is CASSRLLNYEQYF. Here the CDR3 DNA reads TGTGCCAGCAGCCGACTCTTGAACTACGAGCAGTACTTC.

The V and J genes are TRBV24-1 and TRBJ1-2, with D tentatively TRBD1 (5 bases). Germline V lookup: CDR1 KGHDR, CDR2 SFDVKD. The CDR3 extends over 14 amino acids. Deletions cut 3 bases from V and 7 bases from J, with 14 bases between. In DNA, the CDR3 is TGTGCCACCAGTGATGAGAAGGGGCGGTCTGGCTACACCTTC. It yields the protein CATSDEKGRSGYTF.

The chain recombines TRBV6-5 with TRBJ1-2, with a possible D match to TRBD1 (6 bases). The CDR3 consists of 15 residues. In germline, CDR1 is MNHEY, CDR2 SVGAGI. The ends were cut back, 6 bases at V and 0 bases at J, with 14 bases in the middle. The CDR3 bases are TGTGCCAGCAGCCCGACGGACAGTTCTAACTATGGCTACACCTTC. Translating it yields CASSPTDSSNYGYTF.

The CDR3 DNA sequence: TGTGCCAGCACCCCGGTTGGGACAGGAAACTACGAGCAGTACTTC. Translating gives CASTPVGTGNYEQYF. J is TRBJ2-7 and V is TRBV28; 8 positions match TRBD1. This CDR3 is 15 amino acids long. CDR1 is MDHEN, CDR2 SYDVKM, per germline. Trimming took 7 bases from V and 3 from J; bases not matched to a gene: 11.

The chain couples TRBV28 to TRBJ2-7, with 8 bases identical to TRBD1. V lost 4 bases and J lost 0; bases outside the gene matches: 5. This CDR3 has 15 residues. The germline CDR1 and CDR2 sequences are MDHEN and SYDVKM. The CDR3 reads CASSSGTGGSYEQYF. DNA for the CDR3: TGTGCCAGCAGTTCCGGGACAGGAGGCTCCTACGAGCAGTACTTC.

V gene TRBV20-1 combines with J gene TRBJ2-1, with TRBD2 matching over 9 bases. The V gene end was trimmed by 3 bases and the J gene end by 4 bases; junction bases not matched to a gene: 7. The germline gives CDR1 DFQATT, CDR2 SNEGSKA (reference sequence). The CDR3 has 15 residues. The CDR3 coding sequence is TGCAGTGCTAGTGGACCGGCGGGAGGGTACAATGAGCAGTTCTTC. It specifies CSASGPAGGYNEQFF.

The chain recombines TRBV28 with TRBJ1-5; 7 bases align to TRBD1. V was clipped by 2 bases and J by 9 bases; unmatched bases: 7. Germline CDR1 is MDHEN and CDR2 is SYDVKM. CDR3 length equals 14 residues. CDR3 loop: CASSLGDSPRPQHF. CDR3 bases: TGTGCCAGCAGTTTAGGGGACAGCCCTCGGCCCCAGCATTTT.

CDR3 nucleotides: TGTGCCAGCAGCACCGGGACACTGAACACTGAAGCTTTCTTT. Translated: CASSTGTLNTEAFF. This chain joins TRBV3-1 (or the pseudogene TRBV3-2) and TRBJ1-1, with D perhaps matching TRBD1 (6 bases). The CDR3 consists of 14 residues. Trimming left V 5 bases short and J 0 bases short, with 10 bases between. The germline CDR1 and CDR2 sequences are LGHDT and YNNKEL (reference sequence).

The chain links TRBV28 to TRBJ1-5; weak D call: TRBD1 (5 bases). CDR1 and CDR2 from the germline V gene are MDHEN and SYDVKM. There are 14 residues in the CDR3. The V gene lost 7 bases and the J gene lost 4 bases, with 14 bases spanning the gap. The chain's CDR3 is CASIQGMGNQPQHF. The DNA for the CDR3 is TGTGCCAGCATCCAGGGCATGGGAAATCAGCCCCAGCATTTT.